These T cell receptor beta chains were read from a single sample in a study of cytomegalovirus exposure and HLA in healthy donors. Profiled with immunoSEQ multiplex PCR; TCRdb holds only in-frame clones, not every one. The data show about 150,000 clones, 79% seen once. Specimen: PBMCs. These receptors were taken from a human donor in good health. CDR3s include the opening cysteine and the closing phenylalanine or tryptophan. The listing skips clone size in some rows; elsewhere it reads once, few, many or a size class.

-	TRBV6-1	TRBJ2-1	CASSDSVTAGQFF
-	TRBV6-5	TRBJ2-1	CASSYPRDGGYNEQFF
-	TRBV7-9	TRBJ2-2	CASSLVQLAGDTGELFF
few	TRBV7-9	TRBJ2-7	CASSSQDPTASYEQYF
-	TRBV4-1	TRBJ1-2	CASSQDGQGLNYGYTF
-	TRBV19	TRBJ1-1	CASTEGGGTEAFF
-	TRBV6-5	TRBJ2-3	CASSYGAGGRTDTQYF
-	TRBV2	TRBJ2-5	CASSRIQETQYF
-	TRBV7-2	TRBJ2-5	CASSLSLADQETQYF
-	TRBV5-8	TRBJ2-1	CASSLVAGPYNEQFF
-	TRBV2	TRBJ2-7	CASNPPFQAEQYF
-	TRBV28	TRBJ2-5	CASSSSVGSTGTQYF
-	TRBV5-4	TRBJ2-3	CASSIRWTSGSSSTDTQYF
-	TRBV27	TRBJ2-7	CASAQTGGRFYEQYF
-	TRBV5-4	TRBJ2-3	CASSLGTSGDTQYF
few	TRBV7-9	TRBJ1-1	CASSSDLRGSTEAFF
-	TRBV28	TRBJ2-2	CASSPPQPLATGGRAGELFF